This record concerns one T cell receptor beta chain sequence. This sample stems from a study of blood T cell repertoires in COVID-19. The repertoire was sequenced with immunoSEQ multiplex PCR; TCRdb's copy has only in-frame clones and lacks some. The table records 95,000 to 100,000 clones, roughly 92% of them present only once. Trimming shortened V by 4 bases and J by 0 bases, and 16 bases separated the two germline ends. Germline CDR1 reads GTSNPN; CDR2 reads SVGIG (reference sequence). This CDR3 has 15 amino acids. The V gene is TRBV30, the J gene TRBJ2-7; tentatively, D is TRBD1 (6 bases). Material: peripheral blood. The clonotype originates from a man between 45 and 60 years old with active COVID-19. As DNA, the CDR3 is TGTGCCTGGATACCTCCGGGACACCTCTCCTACGAGCAGTACTTC. Its translation: CAWIPPGHLSYEQYF.